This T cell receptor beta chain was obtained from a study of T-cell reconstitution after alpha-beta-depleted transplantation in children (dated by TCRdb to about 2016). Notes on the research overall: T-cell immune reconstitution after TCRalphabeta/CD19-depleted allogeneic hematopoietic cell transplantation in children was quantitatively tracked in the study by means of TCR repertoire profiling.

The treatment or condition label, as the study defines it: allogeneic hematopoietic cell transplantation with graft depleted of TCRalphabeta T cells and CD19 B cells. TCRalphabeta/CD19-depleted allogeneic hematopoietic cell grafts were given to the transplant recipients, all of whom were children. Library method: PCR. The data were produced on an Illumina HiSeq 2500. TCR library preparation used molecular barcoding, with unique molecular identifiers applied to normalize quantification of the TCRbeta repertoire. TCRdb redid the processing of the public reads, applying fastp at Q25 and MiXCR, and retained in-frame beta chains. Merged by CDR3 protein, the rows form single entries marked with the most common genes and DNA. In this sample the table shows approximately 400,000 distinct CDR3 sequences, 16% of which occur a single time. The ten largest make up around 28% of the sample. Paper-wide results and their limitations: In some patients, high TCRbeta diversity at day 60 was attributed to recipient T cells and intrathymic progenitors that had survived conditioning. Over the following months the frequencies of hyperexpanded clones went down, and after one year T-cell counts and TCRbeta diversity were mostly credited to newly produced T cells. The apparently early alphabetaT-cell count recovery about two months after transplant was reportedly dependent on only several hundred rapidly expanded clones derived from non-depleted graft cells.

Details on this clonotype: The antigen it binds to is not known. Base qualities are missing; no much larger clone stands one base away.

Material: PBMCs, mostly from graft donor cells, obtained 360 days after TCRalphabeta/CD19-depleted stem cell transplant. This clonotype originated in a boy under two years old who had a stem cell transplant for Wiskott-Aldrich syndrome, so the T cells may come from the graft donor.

The DNA sequence follows: TGCGCCAGCAGCCCCCTGGGACAGGGTAAATCGTTCGAGCAGTACTTC. This sequence encodes CASSPLGQGKSFEQYF. The chain couples TRBV4-1 to TRBJ2-7; the junction holds 9 bases that match TRBD1. V trim: 4 bases; J trim: 6 bases; unmatched bases: 13. Including the terminal cysteine and phenylalanine, the CDR3 comprises 16 residues. Just the 48-base CDR3 DNA is kept, in frame starting at base 1. Reading the germline V gene gives CDR1 MGHRA and CDR2 YSYEKL.